This TCR beta chain was observed in a study of blood T cell repertoires in COVID-19. Study background: Sites in the United States, Italy and Spain provided acute and convalescent COVID-19 samples. T cells, B-cell-depleted T cells, or PBMCs supplied cDNA or gDNA.

As handled by the study authors: It was from reference gene primer amplification that nucleated cell counts were estimated. Here immunoSEQ multiplex PCR was the method, and the copy in TCRdb shows in-frame clones only, minus some. That table supplies the V and J calls and clone size; D and trimming were determined from the DNA. The top ten hold 1% of the sample, which has about 310,000 clones, roughly 84% seen once. The V gene lost 2 bases and the J gene lost 0 bases, with 5 bases spanning the gap. The germline gives CDR1 SQVTM, CDR2 ANQGSEA. This CDR3 comprises 13 residues. Sequencing input: peripheral blood. This rearrangement joins TRBV29-1 to TRBJ2-1; D is ambiguous. This clonotype originated in a man aged 50-60 years with active or convalescent COVID-19. CDR3 in amino acids: CSVENSSYNEQFF. The CDR3 nucleotides are TGCAGCGTTGAAAACTCCTCCTACAATGAGCAGTTCTTC.